The clone carrying this TCR beta chain was observed a single time. A v3.0 immunoSEQ assay was performed at survey level. Assay used: immunoSEQ multiplex PCR; TCRdb lists only in-frame clones, some missing. Here the sample spans roughly 23,000 clones, 86% being singletons. This sample was taken from a study of long-term antiretroviral therapy in people with HIV. V was clipped by 0 bases and J by 7 bases, with 7 bases between them. The CDR3 spans 13 residues. Germline-derived CDR1 and CDR2 are MNHNS and SASEGT. This TCR derives from a woman in her twenties or thirties with HIV. The specimen comprised unsorted PBMCs, sampled 1.8 years before starting antiretroviral therapy. This chain links TRBV6-1 with TRBJ1-5, with D perhaps matching TRBD1 (5 bases). DNA of the CDR3: TGTGCCAGCAGTGAAGCAGGGGTCCAGCCCCAGCATTTT. Amino acid sequence: CASSEAGVQPQHF.